This is a list of T cell receptor beta chains from one sample in a study of graft-versus-host responses after intestinal transplantation. The antigens for these receptors are not known. Only in-frame clones appear in the TCRdb table, and some are missing; sequencing was by immunoSEQ multiplex PCR. In the table there are around 45,000 clones, about nine tenths of which are singletons. The specimen comprised unstimulated CD4+ T cells sorted from spleen or lymph node cells, sampled before transplant. These TCRs come from a human donor who was the organ donor for an intestinal transplant. Each CDR3 is given without its conserved first and last residue.

>TRBV19|TRBJ1-2
ASSIPGTVTNYGYT
>TRBV28|TRBJ1-4
ASSFGQGGEKLF
>TRBV25-1|TRBJ1-1
ASSESRNRGNTEAF
>TRBV7-8|TRBJ2-7
ASSSGRLVSEQY
>TRBV19|TRBJ2-7
ASSLDRESYEQY
>TRBV5-1|TRBJ2-7
ASRMGPLNSYEQY
>TRBV9|TRBJ2-1
ASSAGLASSYNEQF
>TRBV10-3|TRBJ2-1
AIRGGASGYNEQF
>TRBV18|TRBJ2-4
ATAGTRMDNIQY
>TRBV9|TRBJ2-2
ASSPRTSGRSGELF
>TRBV28|TRBJ1-5
ASGGSNQPQH
>TRBV15|TRBJ1-3
ATSTHTGYSGNTIY
>TRBV11-3|TRBJ2-5
ASSLVPGRAQY
>TRBV4-1|TRBJ2-5
ASSFLGLAGQETQY
>TRBV29-1|TRBJ2-5
SVVTQETQY
>TRBV9|TRBJ1-6
ASSVGQGASPLH
>TRBV4-3|TRBJ2-1
ASSQDPSVTYNEQF
>TRBV19|TRBJ1-4
ASSMRGQGGEKLF
>TRBV7-6|TRBJ2-3
ASSLRAPTDTQY
>TRBV7-9|TRBJ2-1
ASSSPSGPTYNEQF
>TRBV2|TRBJ2-5
ASSEDWASQETQY
>TRBV5-6|TRBJ1-4
ASSQDILGEKLF
>TRBV4-2|TRBJ2-1
ASSLSSGRSSYNEQF
>TRBV7-3|TRBJ2-1
ASSVGGNEQF
>TRBV5-1|TRBJ2-3
ASSTTDTQY
>TRBV6-1|TRBJ2-7
ASSESGRVYEQY
>TRBV7-2|TRBJ2-3
ASSLASVPQGREGTDTQY
>TRBV6-1|TRBJ1-2
ASSTRSTGALGYT
>TRBV2|TRBJ2-1
ASSRGTSGIYEQF
>TRBV28|TRBJ1-2
ASTQSGQYGYT
>TRBV5-5|TRBJ1-1
ASSRGHMNTEAF
>TRBV5-1|TRBJ2-1
ASSFWTGRTYNEQF
>TRBV6-6|TRBJ2-7
ASSYPGGSAAYEQY
>TRBV7-2|TRBJ1-2
ASSYTTGGVNVENYGYT
>TRBV7-3|TRBJ2-7
ASSLSALEGLGEQY
>TRBV28|TRBJ2-7
ASRSTGGRYEQY
>TRBV19|TRBJ1-2
ASSISGGYGYT
>TRBV11-2|TRBJ1-1
ASRKQGGGEAF
>TRBV5-8|TRBJ1-4
ASSLFGQGAATNEKLF
>TRBV9|TRBJ2-2
ASSVGVGANGELF
>TRBV28|TRBJ2-1
AASGGFWDEQF
>TRBV28|TRBJ2-7
ASSLTTSGLLLYEQY
>TRBV4-2|TRBJ2-7
ASSQEGTSGRFSSYEQY
>TRBV6-1|TRBJ1-1
ASRDRGRAEAF
>TRBV7-3|TRBJ2-1
ASSLGLARMNEQF
>TRBV7-9|TRBJ2-7
ASRSSGSAYEQY
>TRBV6-5|TRBJ2-3
ASSTAGDTQY
>TRBV19|TRBJ2-7
ASSNIGQGTEQY
>TRBV5-1|TRBJ2-5
ASSLAGLGQETQY
>TRBV7-2|TRBJ2-1
ASSLDGWGQF
>TRBV6-1|TRBJ2-1
ASRIGGGVYNEQF
>TRBV20-1|TRBJ2-3
SASFPDTQY
>TRBV5-6|TRBJ2-1
ASSLDLAVGWNEQF
>TRBV10-3|TRBJ2-3
AISVTRDRDPDTQY
>TRBV21-1|TRBJ2-1
ASPGLAGEQF
>TRBV11-2|TRBJ2-1
ASSYQLAQGTYNEQF
>TRBV5-1|TRBJ1-1
ASRMTGLNTEAF
>TRBV6-1|TRBJ1-1
ASSETFGPKTAF